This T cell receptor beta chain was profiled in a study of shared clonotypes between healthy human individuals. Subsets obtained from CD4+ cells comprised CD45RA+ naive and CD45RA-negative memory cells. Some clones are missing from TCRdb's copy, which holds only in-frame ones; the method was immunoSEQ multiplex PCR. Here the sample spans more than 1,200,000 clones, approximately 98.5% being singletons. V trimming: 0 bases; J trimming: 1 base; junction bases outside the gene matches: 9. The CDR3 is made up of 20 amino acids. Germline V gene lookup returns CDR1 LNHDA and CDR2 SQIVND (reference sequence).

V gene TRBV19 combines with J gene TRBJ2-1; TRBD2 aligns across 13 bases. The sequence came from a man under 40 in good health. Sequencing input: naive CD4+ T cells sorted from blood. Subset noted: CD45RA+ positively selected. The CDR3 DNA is TGTGCCAGTAGTATAGATCTAAGGGGACTAGCGGGGTCATCCTACAATGAGCAGTTCTTC. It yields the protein CASSIDLRGLAGSSYNEQFF. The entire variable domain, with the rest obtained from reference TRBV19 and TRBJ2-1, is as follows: DGGITQSPKYLFRKEGQNVTLSCEQNLNHDAMYWYRQDPGQGLRLIYYSQIVNDFQKGDIAEGYSVSREKKESFPLTVTSAQKNPTAFYLCASSIDLRGLAGSSYNEQFFGPGTRLTVL.